A single sample gave rise to the 13 T cell receptor beta chains below, sequenced in a study of PD-1 blockade in classical Hodgkin lymphoma. Produced via immunoSEQ multiplex PCR; TCRdb's table is partial and in-frame only. The table lists roughly 60,000 clones, more than 75% of them singletons. Each of the patients experienced relapse following autologous stem cell transplantation, and their brentuximab vedotin exposure differed. Material: peripheral blood mononuclear cells (PBMCs), obtained before the second cycle of nivolumab. The receptor source for this set is a human donor with classical Hodgkin lymphoma.

The chain uses TRBV14 and TRBJ2-7; D is possibly TRBD2 (7 bases). CDR3 size: 12 residues. Trimming pared 2 bases from V and 13 bases from J, leaving 15 bases between. The germline CDR1 and CDR2 sequences are SGHDN and FVKESK. CDR3 in amino acids: CASSQYGRGEYF. The CDR3 region has the DNA TGTGCCAGCAGCCAATATGGGAGGGGGGAATACTTC.

The chain carries TRBV7-2 and TRBJ1-2, with D unclear. CDR3 length: 15 amino acids. Trimming stripped 1 base from V and 1 base from J, with 10 bases between. Germline CDR1 SGHTA, CDR2 FQGNSA. The CDR3 DNA reads as TGTGCCAGCAGCTTAGACGACGGCCATAACTATGGCTACACCTTC. It codes for CASSLDDGHNYGYTF.

This clone was picked up a small number of times. The chain recombines TRBV6-5 with TRBJ1-2; tentatively, D is TRBD1 (5 bases). Trimming took off 5 bases at V and 3 bases at J, with 13 bases between the two ends. The CDR3 is made up of 14 amino acids. In germline, CDR1 is MNHEY, CDR2 SVGAGI. The CDR3 region has the DNA TGTGCCAGCAGTGGGGGGATACCCGACTATGGCTACACCTTC. Amino acids: CASSGGIPDYGYTF.

The chain carries TRBV5-1 and TRBJ2-3; no clear D. The length of the CDR3 is 14 residues. CDR1 is SGHRS and CDR2 is YFSETQ in the germline V gene. V was clipped by 1 base and J by 4 bases, with 10 bases between them. Here the CDR3 reads CASSLSWLADTQYF. The CDR3 DNA follows: TGCGCCAGCAGCTTGAGTTGGCTAGCAGATACGCAGTATTTT.

The J gene is TRBJ2-2, the V gene TRBV5-1, with D maybe TRBD2 (5 bases). Looked up from germline, CDR1 is SGHRS and CDR2 is YFSETQ. This CDR3 is 13 amino acids long. V was pared by 7 bases and J by 8 bases, with 15 bases between. CDR3 in amino acids: CASGLLDGGELFF. The CDR3 nucleotides read TGCGCCAGCGGACTCTTGGATGGGGGGGAGCTGTTTTTT.

The count of this clone is one. The chain combines TRBV6-5 with TRBJ1-6; tentative D call: TRBD1 (6 bases). The CDR3 covers 14 residues. Germline assignment: CDR1 MNHEY and CDR2 SVGAGI. V lost 4 bases, J lost 13 bases, and 17 bases lay in between. CDR3 nucleotide sequence: TGTGCCAGCAGTTCGCCACCCCGGACAGCGCCCCTCCACTTT. Protein: CASSSPPRTAPLHF.

The CDR3 DNA follows: TGTGCCAGCAGTTTCCGGGGGGGTGGTCGAGTCGAGCAGTACTTC. Translating it yields CASSFRGGGRVEQYF. This rearrangement joins TRBV28 to TRBJ2-7; 8 positions agree with TRBD2. CDR1 and CDR2 (germline): MDHEN, SYDVKM. Losses at the gene ends were 3 bases for V and 6 bases for J; bases not matched to a gene: 10. This CDR3 has 15 amino acids.

In DNA, the CDR3 is TGTGCCAGCAGTTCCAACAGCGTCCCTAACTATGGCTACACCTTC. This translates into CASSSNSVPNYGYTF. The chain combines TRBV6-5 with TRBJ1-2; D gene unclear. The V end lost 4 bases, the J end lost 0 bases, and 12 bases lay between the germline ends. Germline V lookup: CDR1 MNHEY, CDR2 SVGAGI. This CDR3 has 15 residues.

The V gene is TRBV2, the J gene TRBJ2-1; 7 positions agree with TRBD1. The CDR3 contains 16 residues. Germline V lookup: CDR1 SNHLY, CDR2 FYNNEI. Unmatched junction bases numbered 10, after V lost 0 bases and J lost 8 bases. CDR3 coding DNA: TGTGCCAGCAGTGAAGCCTGGGACAGTCCGGGCGATGAGCAGTTCTTC. Translating it yields CASSEAWDSPGDEQFF.

The chain is built from TRBV7-8 and TRBJ2-3; D may be TRBD2 (5 bases). V lost 5 bases and J 6 bases, leaving 9 bases between the germline ends. Germline values: CDR1 SGHVS, CDR2 FQNEAQ. The CDR3 extends over 12 amino acids. In DNA form, the CDR3 reads TGTGCCAGCAGCCCGGAGCGGGATACGCAGTATTTT. Protein: CASSPERDTQYF.

The chain recombines TRBV30 with TRBJ1-4; D not certain. The germline V gene has CDR1 GTSNPN and CDR2 SVGIG (reference sequence). V lost 5 bases, J lost 8 bases, and 9 bases lay in between. The CDR3 contains 11 residues. CDR3 DNA: TGTGCCTGGTCAATCCGAGAAAAACTGTTTTTT. Protein product: CAWSIREKLFF. The full variable domain, rest sourced from reference TRBV30 and TRBJ1-4, is SQTIHQWPATLVQPVGSPLSLECTVEGTSNPNLYWYRQAAGRGLQLLFYSVGIGQISSEVPQNLSASRPQDRQFILSSKKLLLSDSGFYLCAWSIREKLFFGSGTQLSVL.

This clone was seen a few times. This chain joins TRBV7-2 and TRBJ1-1; 8 bases map to TRBD1. The CDR3 runs to 16 residues. The germline V gene has CDR1 SGHTA and CDR2 FQGNSA. V shed 3 bases and J 4 bases; nucleotides not matched to a gene: 10. CDR3 protein: CASSFHQSGGSTEAFF. The CDR3 region has the DNA TGTGCCAGCAGCTTTCACCAATCAGGGGGCTCCACTGAAGCTTTCTTT.

This clone showed up just once. The chain combines TRBV19 with TRBJ2-7; TRBD1 or TRBD2 may be the D gene (5 bases each). The CDR3 loop spans 14 amino acids. Trimming took off 4 bases at V and 2 bases at J, with 12 bases between the two ends. CDR1 is LNHDA, CDR2 SQIVND, per germline (reference sequence). CDR3 bases: TGTGCCAGTAGTACTCGGGACGGGACCTACGAGCAGTACTTC. The encoded protein is CASSTRDGTYEQYF.